This T cell receptor (beta chain) emerged from a study of vaccination and CD4 T cells after COVID-19. As to this clonotype: The antigen is undetermined.

Treatment of the sample: approximately 10-day PBMC culture with coronavirus spike peptide pools or control peptides (ViraFEST assay). With the Oncomine TCR Beta short-read assay, DNA from cultured CD4+ T cells was sequenced. TCRdb recomputed calls from the PCR reads with MiXCR, one row per CDR3 protein. The table shows fewer than 4,500 distinct CDR3 sequences, with approximately 31% occurring only once. The receptor was derived from a human donor who had recovered from COVID-19. Sequencing input: CD4+ T cells from blood, cultured in vitro.

The CDR3 DNA sequence: TGTGCCAGCACCCACAGGGGGGCGAGAAATGAGCAGTTCTTC. Protein sequence: CASTHRGARNEQFF. The V and J genes are TRBV7-9 and TRBJ2-1, with 8 bases that match TRBD1. CDR1 is SEHNR, CDR2 FQNEAQ, per germline (reference sequence). The CDR3 sequence is 14 residues long. The V and J ends lost 7 bases and 7 bases, in that order; junction bases with no gene match: 9. Based on the CDR3 plus reference TRBV7-9 and TRBJ2-1, the full variable domain is DTGVSQNPRHKITKRGQNVTFRCDPISEHNRLYWYRQTLGQGPEFLTYFQNEAQLEKSRLLSDRFSAERPKGSFSTLEIQRTEQGDSAMYLCASTHRGARNEQFFGPGTRLTVL.